This passage covers 21 T cell receptor beta chains from one sample sequenced in a study of shared clonotypes between healthy human individuals. Profiled with immunoSEQ multiplex PCR; TCRdb holds only in-frame clones, not every one. The sample includes about 2 million clones, roughly 94% of them seen just once. The sequenced sample consisted of naive CD4+ T cells sorted from blood. Subset denoted: CD45RA+ positively selected. These receptors came from a man younger than 35 in good health.

The J gene is TRBJ1-2, the V gene TRBV5-6, with TRBD1 identical over 7 bases. J was trimmed by 4 bases and V by 5 bases; bases with no gene match: 8. Germline CDR1 is SGHDT and CDR2 is YYEEEE. There are 14 residues in the CDR3. The CDR3 reads CASSGQVGFYGYTF. The CDR3 DNA reads TGTGCCAGCAGTGGACAGGTCGGGTTCTATGGCTACACCTTC. Drawing the rest from reference TRBV5-6 and TRBJ1-2, the complete variable domain is DAGVTQSPTHLIKTRGQQVTLRCSPKSGHDTVSWYQQALGQGPQFIFQYYEEEERQRGNFPDRFSGHQFPNYSSELNVNALLLGDSALYLCASSGQVGFYGYTFGSGTRLTVV.

The genes are TRBV7-9 and TRBJ2-7, with 8 bases aligning to TRBD1. V gave up 6 bases and J gave up 5 bases; unmatched junction bases: 6. CDR1 and CDR2 (germline): SEHNR, FQNEAQ (reference sequence). The CDR3 has 13 residues. The CDR3 sequence: CASSPDRAHEQYF. In DNA form, the CDR3 reads TGTGCCAGCAGTCCGGACAGGGCGCACGAGCAGTACTTC.

The chain links TRBV7-9 to TRBJ2-7; D not resolved. The germline V gene has CDR1 SEHNR and CDR2 FQNEAQ (reference sequence). This CDR3 region has 12 residues. V was clipped by 4 bases and J by 5 bases, with 9 bases between them. CDR3 in DNA: TGTGCCAGCAGCTGGACCGACGACGAGCAGTACTTC. Protein: CASSWTDDEQYF.

The V and J genes are TRBV7-9 and TRBJ2-3, with D maybe TRBD2 (5 bases). Between the trimmed V and J ends, which lost 0 bases and 7 bases, there was a span of 17 bases. Per germline, CDR1 SEHNR and CDR2 FQNEAQ (reference sequence). This CDR3 has 16 residues. The CDR3 loop reads CASSLARPTGSNTQYF. In DNA form, the CDR3 reads TGTGCCAGCAGCTTAGCGCGCCCCACGGGGTCAAATACGCAGTATTTT.

This clone was seen only a few times. This sample includes further DNA sequences coding for the same CDR3. The chain joins TRBV7-2 to TRBJ2-6; D uncertain. CDR1 and CDR2 (germline): SGHTA, FQGNSA. The V end was cut by 5 bases, the J end by 1 base, with 6 bases between. The CDR3 extends over 14 amino acids. CDR3 sequence (DNA): TGTGCCAGCAGCCCCCGTTCTGGGGCCAACGTCCTGACTTTC. Protein: CASSPRSGANVLTF.

V and J are TRBV30 and TRBJ2-3; D call uncertain. The V end lost 2 bases, the J end lost 3 bases, and 12 bases lay between the germline ends. Germline assignment: CDR1 GTSNPN and CDR2 SVGIG (reference sequence). The CDR3 has 14 residues. The CDR3 DNA reads as TGTGCCTGGAGTATAGGGATCCGTACAGATACGCAGTATTTT. Encoded protein: CAWSIGIRTDTQYF.

The V call is TRBV9, the J call TRBJ2-1; 12 nucleotides agree with TRBD2. After removal of 3 bases from V and 7 bases from J, the junction contained 8 bases not matched to a gene. Looked up from germline, CDR1 is SGDLS and CDR2 is YYNGEE. The CDR3 is made up of 16 amino acids. The CDR3: CASSALAGGPKNEQFF. DNA of the CDR3: TGTGCCAGCAGCGCTCTAGCGGGAGGGCCGAAAAATGAGCAGTTCTTC.

The chain employs TRBV28 and TRBJ2-7, with D unclear. This CDR3 comprises 12 residues. CDR1 and CDR2 from the germline V gene are MDHEN and SYDVKM. V lost 8 bases, J lost 6 bases, and 14 bases lay in between. The CDR3 reads CASGSDKGEQYF. In DNA form, the CDR3 reads TGTGCCAGCGGCTCCGATAAGGGCGAGCAGTACTTC.

The chain employs TRBV19 and TRBJ1-5; D possibly corresponds to TRBD1 (6 bases). Germline CDR1 is LNHDA and CDR2 is SQIVND (reference sequence). Trimming took off 3 bases at V and 3 bases at J, with 9 bases between the two ends. There are 14 residues in the CDR3. The CDR3 nucleotides are TGTGCCAGTAGTATGACAGGATACAATCAGCCCCAGCATTTT. It yields the protein CASSMTGYNQPQHF.

This chain links TRBV5-1 with TRBJ1-5; 7 positions match TRBD1. The CDR3 length is 16 residues. Per the germline V gene, CDR1 is SGHRS and CDR2 is YFSETQ. V trimming: 4 bases; J trimming: 2 bases; junction bases outside the gene matches: 9. CDR3 residues: CASSPTGLRGNQPQHF. The DNA for the CDR3 is TGCGCCAGCAGCCCGACAGGGTTAAGGGGCAATCAGCCCCAGCATTTT.

The count of this clone is one. The V and J genes are TRBV6-4 and TRBJ2-3; TRBD2 might be the D (7 bases). Per the germline V gene, CDR1 is MRHNA and CDR2 is SNTAGT. The CDR3 runs 18 residues. Trimming stripped 4 bases from V and 3 bases from J, with 23 bases between. CDR3 nucleotide sequence: TGTGCCAGCAGTGCACTTGGACAGCGGGGACCCGGAACAGATACGCAGTATTTT. Its protein is CASSALGQRGPGTDTQYF.

The chain employs TRBV11-2 and TRBJ2-3; D might be TRBD2 (6 bases). From germline, CDR1 is SGHAT and CDR2 FQNNGV. V was trimmed by 0 bases and J by 4 bases, leaving 20 bases between them. This CDR3 has 18 residues. The CDR3 DNA reads as TGTGCCAGCAGCTTAGATCCCCATAGACTAGTTCGTGCAGATACGCAGTATTTT. Protein: CASSLDPHRLVRADTQYF.

Of note for this clone: Different DNA sequences within this sample yield the same CDR3. The chain couples TRBV6-5 to TRBJ1-5, with D hard to call. The V gene lost 0 bases and the J gene lost 0 bases, with 3 bases spanning the gap. This CDR3 spans 14 amino acids. The V gene's germline CDR1 is MNHEY and CDR2 SVGAGI. CDR3 DNA: TGTGCCAGCAGTTACTCGAGTAGCAATCAGCCCCAGCATTTT. Translation: CASSYSSSNQPQHF.

The chain employs TRBV5-1 and TRBJ1-1, with a weak D call TRBD1 (5 bases). Looked up from germline, CDR1 is SGHRS and CDR2 is YFSETQ. V dropped 0 bases and J dropped 7 bases, with 7 bases sitting between them. The CDR3 length is 12 residues. CDR3 bases: TGCGCCAGCAGCTTGGCTACAGGTGAAGCTTTCTTT. It codes for CASSLATGEAFF.

This rearrangement joins TRBV30 to TRBJ1-6; D gene ambiguous. CDR1 GTSNPN and CDR2 SVGIG come from the germline V gene (reference sequence). Trimming cost V 3 bases and J 5 bases, with 8 bases left between them. CDR3 length equals 13 residues. CDR3 protein: CAWRRQNNSPLHF. As DNA, the CDR3 is TGTGCCTGGAGGCGCCAGAATAATTCACCCCTCCACTTT.

The chain is built from TRBV15 and TRBJ2-7, with D uncertain. Per the germline V gene, CDR1 is LNHNV and CDR2 is YYDKDF (reference sequence). This CDR3 has 14 amino acids. Trimming shortened V by 0 bases and J by 4 bases, and 10 bases separated the two germline ends. In DNA, the CDR3 is TGTGCCACCAGCAGAGAGGGCACTTCATACGAGCAGTACTTC. Translating it yields CATSREGTSYEQYF.

This clone was seen ten or more times. Other DNA sequences of this sample code for an identical CDR3. In DNA form, the CDR3 reads TGTGCCAGCAGCTTGGGGTCAAATTACGAGCAGTACTTC. Translated: CASSLGSNYEQYF. V gene TRBV5-4 combines with J gene TRBJ2-7; no clear D. V was trimmed by 0 bases and J by 4 bases, leaving 8 bases between them. CDR1 and CDR2 from the germline V gene are SGHNT and YYREEE (reference sequence). There are 13 residues in the CDR3.

A single count supports this clone. V is TRBV30 and J is TRBJ1-2; D possibly corresponds to TRBD1 (6 bases). V was pared by 0 bases and J by 1 base, with 12 bases between. Germline assignment: CDR1 GTSNPN and CDR2 SVGIG (reference sequence). This CDR3 is built from 15 residues. CDR3 nucleotide sequence: TGTGCCTGGAGTGTAGGGGGTAGTGGTAACTATGGCTACACCTTC. It is translated as CAWSVGGSGNYGYTF.

V gene TRBV5-4 combines with J gene TRBJ2-2; the match to TRBD2 covers 10 bases. V lost 3 bases and J lost 5; bases outside the gene matches: 7. The CDR3 spans 16 residues. CDR1 is SGHNT and CDR2 is YYREEE in the germline V gene (reference sequence). The CDR3 nucleotides read TGTGCCAGCAGCTCCAGCGGGGGGGCATTAACCGGGGAGCTGTTTTTT. It is translated as CASSSSGGALTGELFF. Variable domain in full (rest from reference TRBV5-4 and TRBJ2-2): ETGVTQSPTHLIKTRGQQVTLRCSSQSGHNTVSWYQQALGQGPQFIFQYYREEENGRGNFPPRFSGLQFPNYSSELNVNALELDDSALYLCASSSSGGALTGELFFGEGSRLTVL.

This clone was counted once. The chain joins TRBV6-5 to TRBJ1-6; possible D gene TRBD1, 6 bases. CDR3 size: 15 residues. Germline V lookup: CDR1 MNHEY, CDR2 SVGAGI. Trimming removed 4 bases at V and 10 bases at J, with 17 bases between. The CDR3: CASSFAGGARSPLHF. CDR3 nucleotide sequence: TGTGCCAGCAGTTTCGCTGGGGGGGCCCGCTCACCCCTCCACTTT.

This clone has more than one count but fewer than ten. V and J are TRBV2 and TRBJ1-1; unclear D gene. Germline V gives CDR1 SNHLY, CDR2 FYNNEI. The CDR3 covers 14 residues. Deletions cut 3 bases from V and 4 bases from J, with 12 bases between. CDR3 residues: CASSETLTATEAFF. The CDR3 DNA sequence: TGTGCCAGCAGTGAGACCCTCACAGCCACTGAAGCTTTCTTT.